Following are 13 T cell receptor beta chains from one sample sequenced in a study of blood T cell repertoires in COVID-19. The data were produced by immunoSEQ multiplex PCR, yet TCRdb's version contains in-frame clones alone and is incomplete. Of about 190,000 clones in the sample, about 88% were seen once. The sample taken for sequencing was peripheral blood. The receptors derive from a woman between 40 and 50 years old who had recovered from COVID-19.

Concerning this clone itself: In the same sample, other DNA sequences code for this CDR3. The chain is built from TRBV18 and TRBJ2-3; tentative D call: TRBD1 (6 bases). CDR3 length: 14 residues. In germline, CDR1 is KGHSH, CDR2 LQKENI. The germline V and J ends were trimmed by 3 bases and 2 bases, with 9 bases remaining between them. The CDR3 coding sequence is TGTGCCAGCTCACCCGGACAGTACACAGATACGCAGTATTTT. Encoded protein: CASSPGQYTDTQYF.

The gene calls are TRBV6-5 and TRBJ2-7; D is unclear. Germline values: CDR1 MNHEY, CDR2 SVGAGI. This CDR3 is built from 14 residues. V dropped 3 bases and J dropped 5 bases, with 14 bases sitting between them. The CDR3 region has the DNA TGTGCCAGCAGTTATGCGGCTATGTCGAACGAGCAGTACTTC. It yields the protein CASSYAAMSNEQYF.

This chain connects TRBV5-1 to TRBJ2-1; 9 bases line up with TRBD2. Trimming cost V 0 bases and J 7 bases; bases outside gene matches: 8. There are 16 residues in the CDR3. Germline V gene lookup returns CDR1 SGHRS and CDR2 YFSETQ. In nucleotides, the CDR3 is TGCGCCAGCAGCTTGGGGGCGGGAGGGCCGATGAATGAGCAGTTCTTC. It translates to CASSLGAGGPMNEQFF.

The genes are TRBV7-8 and TRBJ2-7; possibly TRBD1 for D (5 bases). The germline V gene has CDR1 SGHVS and CDR2 FQNEAQ. This CDR3 region has 13 residues. Trimming removed 2 bases at V and 6 bases at J, with 11 bases between. The CDR3 DNA is TGTGCCAGCAGCTTATCGTCCAGGGCCGAGCAGTACTTC. It codes for CASSLSSRAEQYF.

The chain has TRBV4-2 and TRBJ1-4; D is undetermined. This CDR3 has 16 amino acids. The germline V gene has CDR1 LGHNA and CDR2 YNFKEQ. Deletions cut 0 bases from V and 4 bases from J, with 12 bases between. In DNA form, the CDR3 reads TGTGCCAGCAGCCAAGAGTCGGGTATATTTAATGAAAAACTGTTTTTT. Amino acid sequence: CASSQESGIFNEKLFF.

This chain uses TRBV9 with TRBJ2-2; a weak D match, TRBD1 (6 bases). CDR1 is SGDLS, CDR2 YYNGEE, per germline. CDR3 size: 15 residues. Trimming removed 3 bases from V and 2 bases from J, with 11 bases in between. CDR3 loop: CASSAKGGNTGELFF. The CDR3 region has the DNA TGTGCCAGCAGCGCTAAAGGGGGAAACACCGGGGAGCTGTTTTTT. Together with reference TRBV9 and TRBJ2-2, the CDR3 gives the full variable domain: DSGVTQTPKHLITATGQRVTLRCSPRSGDLSVYWYQQSLDQGLQFLIQYYNGEERAKGNILERFSAQQFPDLHSELNLSSLELGDSALYFCASSAKGGNTGELFFGEGSRLTVL.

The V and J genes are TRBV9 and TRBJ1-1; D unclear. Trimming removed 0 bases from V and 0 bases from J, with 6 bases in between. Germline assignment: CDR1 SGDLS and CDR2 YYNGEE. The CDR3 runs to 14 residues. The CDR3 DNA follows: TGTGCCAGCAGCGTAGAGGGAGTGAACACTGAAGCTTTCTTT. This translates into CASSVEGVNTEAFF.

J is TRBJ2-2 and V is TRBV7-9, with TRBD1 identical over 7 bases. Trimming cost V 4 bases and J 3 bases; bases outside gene matches: 11. The CDR3 spans 17 residues. Germline CDR1 SEHNR, CDR2 FQNEAQ (reference sequence). The CDR3 nucleotides are TGTGCCAGCAGCTCTGAGACAGGGCGGGTGGACACCGGGGAGCTGTTTTTT. Its translation is CASSSETGRVDTGELFF. Full variable domain (remainder filled in from reference TRBV7-9 and TRBJ2-2): DTGVSQNPRHKITKRGQNVTFRCDPISEHNRLYWYRQTLGQGPEFLTYFQNEAQLEKSRLLSDRFSAERPKGSFSTLEIQRTEQGDSAMYLCASSSETGRVDTGELFFGEGSRLTVL.

This rearrangement joins TRBV2 to TRBJ2-7; 7 positions agree with TRBD1. This CDR3 has 11 amino acids. J lost 9 bases, V lost 6 bases, and 5 bases had no gene match. From germline, CDR1 is SNHLY and CDR2 FYNNEI. CDR3 sequence (DNA): TGTGCCAGCAGCGAACGGGACAGGCAGTACTTC. The encoded protein is CASSERDRQYF.

The V and J genes are TRBV6-2 or TRBV6-3 and TRBJ2-3; tentatively, D is TRBD2 (5 bases). The V end was cut by 0 bases, the J end by 2 bases, with 15 bases between. Germline V CDR1 and CDR2: MNHEY, SVGEGT. This CDR3 has 17 amino acids. The CDR3 here is CASSYSPSYQNTDTQYF. CDR3 nucleotide sequence: TGTGCCAGCAGTTACTCTCCTAGCTACCAGAACACAGATACGCAGTATTTT.

V usage is TRBV29-1 and J usage is TRBJ2-1, with 8 positions matching TRBD1. Germline V gene sequence: CDR1 SQVTM, CDR2 ANQGSEA. The CDR3 has 14 amino acids. The J segment lost 5 bases and the V segment lost 6 bases, leaving 9 bases of the junction unmatched. The CDR3 sequence: CSVAGTGWDNEQFF. The DNA of the CDR3 is TGCAGCGTCGCCGGGACAGGTTGGGACAATGAGCAGTTCTTC.

The rearrangement uses TRBV7-2 and TRBJ2-1, with 10 bases that match TRBD2. This CDR3 comprises 16 residues. Per the germline V gene, CDR1 is SGHTA and CDR2 is FQGNSA. The trim removed 7 bases at V and 9 bases at J, leaving 15 bases unmatched. The CDR3 loop reads CASIEGVLAGVTEQFF. As DNA, the CDR3 is TGTGCCAGCATCGAAGGGGTGCTAGCGGGAGTGACTGAGCAGTTCTTC. The variable domain in full, completed from reference TRBV7-2 and TRBJ2-1, reads GAGVSQSPSNKVTEKGKDVELRCDPISGHTALYWYRQSLGQGLEFLIYFQGNSAPDKSGLPSDRFSAERTGGSVSTLTIQRTQQEDSAVYLCASIEGVLAGVTEQFFGPGTRLTVL.

The genes are TRBV7-2 and TRBJ2-7; TRBD2 aligns across 10 bases. Germline V gives CDR1 SGHTA, CDR2 FQGNSA. This CDR3 is 14 amino acids long. Trimming at V came to 5 bases and at J to 5 bases, leaving 6 bases not matched to a gene. The CDR3 region is CASSLGTSVDEQYF. DNA of the CDR3: TGTGCCAGCAGCCTCGGGACTAGCGTCGACGAGCAGTACTTC.